Shown below are 10 T cell receptor beta chains from a single sample sequenced in a study of T cells in Graves' hyperthyroidism and ophthalmopathy. Authors of the study amplified TCR beta CDR3 regions from RNA transcripts. First-round RT-PCR targeting the TCR CDR3 was performed with the HTBI primer set. Via MiXCR, TCRdb re-called the multiplex PCR reads, giving one row per CDR3 protein. The sample consists of a few hundred thousand distinct CDR3 sequences, roughly 15% of them appearing once. Sequenced material: blood. The receptors shown here come from a middle-aged woman with Graves' ophthalmopathy.

This clonotype has only a few counts. This chain uses TRBV5-8 with TRBJ2-4; D ambiguous. V shed 0 bases and J shed 0 bases, with 7 bases lying between them. Germline V gene data show CDR1 as SGHTS and CDR2 as YDEGEE. There are 15 residues in the CDR3. DNA of the CDR3: TGTGCCAGCAGCTTGGGCAGAATAGCCAAAAACATTCAGTACTTC. This encodes CASSLGRIAKNIQYF.

This clonotype was found once. For the CDR3, the DNA is TGCGCCAGCATCACCCAGACAGGGTTTTCGGATACGCAGTATTTT. Amino acids: CASITQTGFSDTQYF. V usage is TRBV5-1 and J usage is TRBJ2-3; 7 bases align to TRBD1. This CDR3 has 15 residues. The ends lost 6 bases at V and 6 bases at J; junction bases unmatched: 13. The germline V gene has CDR1 SGHRS and CDR2 YFSETQ.

V is TRBV4-1 and J is TRBJ2-1; D remains unclear. CDR3 length: 17 residues. Germline CDR1 reads MGHRA; CDR2 reads YSYEKL. With 0 bases removed from V and 0 bases from J, the gap between germline ends came to 12 bases. CDR3: CASSQDRASSSYNEQFF. For the CDR3, the DNA is TGCGCCAGCAGCCAAGATCGGGCCTCGAGCTCCTACAATGAGCAGTTCTTC.

This clonotype was detected many times. One junction end disagrees with the germline gene, perhaps due to a read error. The J gene is TRBJ1-1, the V gene TRBV3-1; 8 bases agree with TRBD1. The CDR3 covers 14 residues. Germline lookup yields CDR1 LGHDT and CDR2 YNNKEL (reference sequence). This chain's CDR3 is CASSQGQENTEAFF. The CDR3 nucleotides are TGCGCCAGCAGCCAGGGACAGGAGAACACTGAAGCTTTCTTT. The full variable domain, its missing parts supplied by reference TRBV3-1 and TRBJ1-1, is DTAVSQTPKYLVTQMGNDKSIKCEQNLGHDTMYWYKQDSKKFLKIMFSYNNKELIINETVPNRFSPKSPDKAHLNLHINSLELGDSAVYFCASSQGQENTEAFFGQGTRLTVV.

A word on this clonotype: Here the CDR3 omits its conserved ending phenylalanine or tryptophan, so a read error is the likely source. The chain couples TRBV2 to TRBJ2-5, with 7 bases that match TRBD1. Germline V CDR1 and CDR2: SNHLY, FYNNEI. This CDR3 contains 16 residues. Losses at the gene ends were 6 bases for V and 5 bases for J; bases not matched to a gene: 15. The CDR3 DNA reads as TGTGCCAGCAGCTTAGAGGGATTAGACAGGGACGAGACCCAGTACCTC. This sequence encodes CASSLEGLDRDETQYL.

In DNA form, the CDR3 reads TGTGCCAGCAGTCACTCCGGGACAGGGGACACCGGGGAGCTGTTTTTT. It codes for CASSHSGTGDTGELFF. The V gene is TRBV6-1, the J gene TRBJ2-2; TRBD1 agrees at 10 bases. CDR3 length: 16 amino acids. With V trimmed by 5 bases and J by 3 bases, 6 bases remained unmatched. Germline loops: CDR1 MNHNS, CDR2 SASEGT.

In its sample, this clonotype was seen a few times. The chain has TRBV30 and TRBJ2-5; D is perhaps TRBD2 (7 bases). Germline loops: CDR1 GTSNPN, CDR2 SVGIG (reference sequence). This CDR3 spans 12 amino acids. Trimming took 1 base from V and 5 from J, leaving 8 bases between them. The CDR3 protein is CAWSEGGETQYF. Written as DNA, the CDR3 is TGTGCCTGGAGTGAGGGGGGGGAGACCCAGTACTTC.

This chain connects TRBV12-3 or TRBV12-4 to TRBJ2-1; D may match TRBD1 or TRBD2 (6 bases each). The J call could be wrong; TRBJ2-7 is a better fit for the DNA end. CDR3 size: 14 residues. CDR3 protein: CASRPYGGGNEQYF. The CDR3 DNA follows: TGTGCCAGCAGACCGTACGGGGGCGGGAATGAGCAGTACTTC.

Regarding this clonotype: The junction does not match germline at one end; this may be a read error. V is TRBV2 and J is TRBJ1-5; D perhaps matches TRBD1 (5 bases). Germline lookup yields CDR1 SNHLY and CDR2 FYNNEI. The CDR3 spans 17 residues. The CDR3 sequence: CASRPGTRGIFNKPQHF. DNA of the CDR3: TGTGCCAGCAGACCCGGGACCCGGGGTATCTTCAATAAGCCCCAGCATTTT.

This clonotype came up many times. The V call is TRBV11-2, the J call TRBJ2-3; 8 nucleotides align to TRBD2. In germline, CDR1 is SGHAT, CDR2 FQNNGV. The CDR3 totals 17 residues. V shed 4 bases, J shed 7 bases, and the junction held 16 bases outside the gene matches. The CDR3 is CASSYAGAAGGLNTQYF. In DNA form, the CDR3 reads TGTGCCAGCAGCTATGCGGGGGCTGCGGGGGGCTTGAATACGCAGTATTTT.